Presented here are 3 T cell receptor beta chains from one specimen sequenced in a study of blood T cell repertoires in COVID-19. Measured with immunoSEQ multiplex PCR; TCRdb has only the in-frame clones, and not every one. The table lists roughly 200,000 clones, roughly 84% of them singletons. Input material: peripheral blood. The receptor source for this set is a human donor in a cohort sampled during active COVID-19.

The CDR3 DNA is TGTGCCAGCAGTTACACGGGTCGATCCTACGAGCAGTACTTC. Translation: CASSYTGRSYEQYF. The rearrangement links TRBV28 to TRBJ2-7, with D unresolved. Germline-derived CDR1 and CDR2 are MDHEN and SYDVKM. V lost 4 bases and J lost 1, with 11 bases in between. The CDR3 runs to 14 residues.

In this sample, this clone turned up once. This chain links TRBV16 with TRBJ1-1, with D possibly TRBD1 on 5 matching bases. Germline CDR1 and CDR2: KGHSY and FQNENV. Trimming shortened V by 4 bases and J by 4 bases, and 10 bases separated the two germline ends. This CDR3 is 13 amino acids long. The CDR3 coding sequence is TGTGCCAGCAGCCCGGTGGGGGGCACTGAAGCTTTCTTT. Translation gives CASSPVGGTEAFF.

The V call is TRBV6-5, the J call TRBJ2-5, with D perhaps matching TRBD1 (6 bases). Germline V lookup: CDR1 MNHEY, CDR2 SVGAGI. The V end lost 2 bases, the J end lost 4 bases, and 17 bases lay between the germline ends. The CDR3 covers 16 residues. CDR3 protein: CASSYTTGNLAETQYF. The CDR3 DNA reads TGTGCCAGCAGTTACACGACAGGCAACCTGGCAGAGACCCAGTACTTC.